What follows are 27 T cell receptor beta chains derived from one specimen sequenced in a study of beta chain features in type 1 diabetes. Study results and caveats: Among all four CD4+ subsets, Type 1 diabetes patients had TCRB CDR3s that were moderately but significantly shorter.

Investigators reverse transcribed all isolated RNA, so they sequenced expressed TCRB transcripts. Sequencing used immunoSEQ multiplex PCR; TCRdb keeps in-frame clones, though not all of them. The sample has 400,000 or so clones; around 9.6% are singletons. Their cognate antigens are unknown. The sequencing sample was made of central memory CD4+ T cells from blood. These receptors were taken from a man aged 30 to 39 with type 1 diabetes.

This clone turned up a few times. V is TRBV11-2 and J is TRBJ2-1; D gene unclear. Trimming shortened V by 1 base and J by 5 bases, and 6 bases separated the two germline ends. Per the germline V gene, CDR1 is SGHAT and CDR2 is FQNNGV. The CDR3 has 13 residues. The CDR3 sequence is CASSLGADNEQFF. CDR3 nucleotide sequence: TGTGCCAGCAGCTTAGGTGCGGACAATGAGCAGTTCTTC.

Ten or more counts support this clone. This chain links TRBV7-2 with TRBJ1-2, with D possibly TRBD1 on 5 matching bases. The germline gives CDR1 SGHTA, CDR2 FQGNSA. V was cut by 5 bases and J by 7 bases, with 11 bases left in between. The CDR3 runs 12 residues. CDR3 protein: CASSRDQGGYTF. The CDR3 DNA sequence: TGTGCCAGCAGCCGAGACCAGGGTGGCTACACCTTC.

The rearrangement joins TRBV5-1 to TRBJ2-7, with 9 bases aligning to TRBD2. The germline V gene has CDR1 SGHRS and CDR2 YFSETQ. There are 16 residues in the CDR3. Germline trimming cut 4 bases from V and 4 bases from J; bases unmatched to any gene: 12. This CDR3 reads CASSRSLSGRSYEQYF. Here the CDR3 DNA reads TGCGCCAGCAGCCGCAGCTTAAGCGGGAGGAGTTACGAGCAGTACTTC.

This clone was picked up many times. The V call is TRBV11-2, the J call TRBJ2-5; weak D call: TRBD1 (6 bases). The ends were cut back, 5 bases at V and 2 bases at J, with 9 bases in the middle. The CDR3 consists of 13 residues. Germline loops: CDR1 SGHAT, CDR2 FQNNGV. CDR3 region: CASSGQRQETQYF. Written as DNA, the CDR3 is TGTGCCAGCAGCGGACAGAGACAAGAGACCCAGTACTTC. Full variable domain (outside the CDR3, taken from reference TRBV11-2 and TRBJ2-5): EAGVAQSPRYKIIEKRQSVAFWCNPISGHATLYWYQQILGQGPKLLIQFQNNGVVDDSQLPKDRFSAERLKGVDSTLKIQPAKLEDSAVYLCASSGQRQETQYFGPGTRLLVL.

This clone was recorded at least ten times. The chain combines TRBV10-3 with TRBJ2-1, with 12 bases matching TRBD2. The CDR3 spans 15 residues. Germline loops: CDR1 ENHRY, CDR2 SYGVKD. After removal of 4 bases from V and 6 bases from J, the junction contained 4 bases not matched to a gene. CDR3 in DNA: TGTGCCATCAGTGGACCGGGACTAGCGGGCAATGAGCAGTTCTTC. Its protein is CAISGPGLAGNEQFF.

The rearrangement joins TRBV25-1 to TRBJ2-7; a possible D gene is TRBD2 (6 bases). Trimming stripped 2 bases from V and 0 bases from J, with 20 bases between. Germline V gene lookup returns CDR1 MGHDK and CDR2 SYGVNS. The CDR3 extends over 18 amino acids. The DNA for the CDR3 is TGTGCCAGCAGTGAAGAGAATCTGGGAGGCTATTACTCCTACGAGCAGTACTTC. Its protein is CASSEENLGGYYSYEQYF.

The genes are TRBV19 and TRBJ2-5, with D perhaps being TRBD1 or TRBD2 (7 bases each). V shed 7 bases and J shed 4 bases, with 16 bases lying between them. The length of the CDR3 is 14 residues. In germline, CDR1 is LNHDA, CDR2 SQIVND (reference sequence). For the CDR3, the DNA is TGTGCCAGTACCCCTCAGGGGGGGCGAGAGACCCAGTACTTC. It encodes CASTPQGGRETQYF.

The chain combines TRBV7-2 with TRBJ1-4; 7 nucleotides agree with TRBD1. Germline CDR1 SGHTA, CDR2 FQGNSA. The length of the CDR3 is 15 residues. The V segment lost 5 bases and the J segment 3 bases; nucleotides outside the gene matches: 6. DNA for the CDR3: TGTGCCAGCAGCGCCTCCGGGACAGCTAATGAAAAACTGTTTTTT. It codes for CASSASGTANEKLFF.

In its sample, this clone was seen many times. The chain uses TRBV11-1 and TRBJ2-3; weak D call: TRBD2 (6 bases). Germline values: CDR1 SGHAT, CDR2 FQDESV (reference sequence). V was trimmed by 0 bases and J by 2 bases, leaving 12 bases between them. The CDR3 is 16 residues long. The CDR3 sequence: CASSLAPRTITDTQYF. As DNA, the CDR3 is TGTGCCAGCAGCTTAGCGCCAAGGACTATCACAGATACGCAGTATTTT. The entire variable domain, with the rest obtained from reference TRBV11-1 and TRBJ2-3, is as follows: EAEVAQSPRYKITEKSQAVAFWCDPISGHATLYWYRQILGQGPELLVQFQDESVVDDSQLPKDRFSAERLKGVDSTLKIQPAELGDSAMYLCASSLAPRTITDTQYFGPGTRLTVL.

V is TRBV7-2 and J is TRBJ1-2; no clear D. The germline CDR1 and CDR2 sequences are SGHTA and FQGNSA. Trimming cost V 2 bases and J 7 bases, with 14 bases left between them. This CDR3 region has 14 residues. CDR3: CASSLTARTAGYTF. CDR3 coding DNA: TGTGCCAGCAGCTTAACTGCCCGAACAGCTGGCTACACCTTC. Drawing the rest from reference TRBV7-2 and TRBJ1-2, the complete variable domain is GAGVSQSPSNKVTEKGKDVELRCDPISGHTALYWYRQSLGQGLEFLIYFQGNSAPDKSGLPSDRFSAERTGGSVSTLTIQRTQQEDSAVYLCASSLTARTAGYTFGSGTRLTVV.

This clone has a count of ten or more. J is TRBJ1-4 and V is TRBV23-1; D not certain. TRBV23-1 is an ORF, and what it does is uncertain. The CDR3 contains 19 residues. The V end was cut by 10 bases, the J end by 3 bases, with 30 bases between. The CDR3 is CATTSRETLTGIPNEKLFF. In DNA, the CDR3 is TGCGCCACCACCTCTAGGGAAACACTCACGGGGATTCCTAATGAAAAACTGTTTTTT.

In nucleotides, the CDR3 is TGTGCCAGCAGCTTAGGGCTCGGGTATCAGCCCCAGCATTTT. It codes for CASSLGLGYQPQHF. V and J are TRBV11-2 and TRBJ1-5; D is uncertain. Trimming took off 1 base at V and 5 bases at J, with 9 bases between the two ends. Germline loops: CDR1 SGHAT, CDR2 FQNNGV. The CDR3 covers 14 residues. Full variable domain (outside the CDR3, taken from reference TRBV11-2 and TRBJ1-5): EAGVAQSPRYKIIEKRQSVAFWCNPISGHATLYWYQQILGQGPKLLIQFQNNGVVDDSQLPKDRFSAERLKGVDSTLKIQPAKLEDSAVYLCASSLGLGYQPQHFGDGTRLSIL.

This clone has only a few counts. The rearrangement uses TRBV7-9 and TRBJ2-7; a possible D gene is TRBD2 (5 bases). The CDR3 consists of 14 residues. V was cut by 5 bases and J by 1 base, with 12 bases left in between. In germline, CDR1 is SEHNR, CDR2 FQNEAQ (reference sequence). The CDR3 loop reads CASSPDYSSYEQYF. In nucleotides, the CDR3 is TGTGCCAGCAGCCCCGACTATAGTTCCTACGAGCAGTACTTC.

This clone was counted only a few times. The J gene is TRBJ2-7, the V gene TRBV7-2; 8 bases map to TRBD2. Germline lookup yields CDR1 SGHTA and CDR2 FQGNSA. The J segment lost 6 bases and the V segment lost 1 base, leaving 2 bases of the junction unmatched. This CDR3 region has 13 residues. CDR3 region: CASSLERESEQYF. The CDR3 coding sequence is TGTGCCAGCAGCTTAGAGCGGGAGTCCGAGCAGTACTTC.

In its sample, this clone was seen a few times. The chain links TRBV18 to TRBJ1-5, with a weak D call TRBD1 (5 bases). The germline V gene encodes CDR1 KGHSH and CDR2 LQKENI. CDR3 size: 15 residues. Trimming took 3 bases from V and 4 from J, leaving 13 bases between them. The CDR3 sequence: CASSPLRGENQPQHF. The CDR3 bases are TGTGCCAGCTCACCTCTCAGAGGGGAGAATCAGCCCCAGCATTTT.

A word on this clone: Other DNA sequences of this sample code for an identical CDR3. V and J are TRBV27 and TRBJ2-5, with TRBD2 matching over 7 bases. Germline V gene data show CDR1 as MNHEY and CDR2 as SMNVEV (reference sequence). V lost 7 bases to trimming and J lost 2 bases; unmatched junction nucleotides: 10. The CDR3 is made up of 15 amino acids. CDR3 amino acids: CASTYRGEGQETQYF. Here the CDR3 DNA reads TGTGCCAGCACGTATCGAGGGGAGGGGCAAGAGACCCAGTACTTC.

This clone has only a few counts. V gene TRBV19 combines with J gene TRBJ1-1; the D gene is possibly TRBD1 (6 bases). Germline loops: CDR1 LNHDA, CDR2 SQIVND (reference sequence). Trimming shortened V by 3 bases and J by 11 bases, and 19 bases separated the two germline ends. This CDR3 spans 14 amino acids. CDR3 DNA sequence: TGTGCCAGTAGTATCGGTAGGACAGCAGAAATGGCTTTCTTT. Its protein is CASSIGRTAEMAFF.

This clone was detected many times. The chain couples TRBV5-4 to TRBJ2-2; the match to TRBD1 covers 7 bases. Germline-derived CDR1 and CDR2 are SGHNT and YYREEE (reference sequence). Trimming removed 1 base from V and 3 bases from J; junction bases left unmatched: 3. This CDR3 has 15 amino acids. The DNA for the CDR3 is TGTGCCAGCAGCTTGTGGGGACAGCACACCGGGGAGCTGTTTTTT. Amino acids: CASSLWGQHTGELFF.

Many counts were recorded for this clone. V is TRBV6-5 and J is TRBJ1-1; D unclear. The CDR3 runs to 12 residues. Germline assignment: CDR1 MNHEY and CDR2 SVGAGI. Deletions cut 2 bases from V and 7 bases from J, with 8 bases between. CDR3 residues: CASSYDWSEAFF. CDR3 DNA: TGTGCCAGCAGTTACGACTGGAGTGAAGCTTTCTTT.

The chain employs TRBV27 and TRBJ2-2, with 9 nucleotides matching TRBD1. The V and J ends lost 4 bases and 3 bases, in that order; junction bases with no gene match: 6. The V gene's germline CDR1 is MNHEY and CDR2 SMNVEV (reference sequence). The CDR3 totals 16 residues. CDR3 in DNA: TGTGCCAGCAGTTCGTACGACAGGGGGGACACCGGGGAGCTGTTTTTT. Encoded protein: CASSSYDRGDTGELFF.

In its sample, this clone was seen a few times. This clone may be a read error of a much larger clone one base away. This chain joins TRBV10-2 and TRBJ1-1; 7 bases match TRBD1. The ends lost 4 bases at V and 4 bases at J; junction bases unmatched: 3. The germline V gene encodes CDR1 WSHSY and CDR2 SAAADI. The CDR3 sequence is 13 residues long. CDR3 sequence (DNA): TGCGCCAGCAGTGCTCAGGGGGGCACTGAAGCTTTCTTT. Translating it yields CASSAQGGTEAFF.

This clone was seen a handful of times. CDR3 nucleotides: TGTGCCAGTAGTATCGGTTGGATGCCCAAAAACATTCAGTACTTC. Its translation is CASSIGWMPKNIQYF. The gene calls are TRBV19 and TRBJ2-4, with no clear D. Germline assignment: CDR1 LNHDA and CDR2 SQIVND (reference sequence). The CDR3 extends over 15 amino acids. V lost 3 bases and J lost 2, with 11 bases in between.

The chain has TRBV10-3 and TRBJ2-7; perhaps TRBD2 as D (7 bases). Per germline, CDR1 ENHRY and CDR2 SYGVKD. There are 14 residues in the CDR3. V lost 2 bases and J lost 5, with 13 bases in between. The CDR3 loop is CAISEARGGNEQYF. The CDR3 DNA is TGTGCCATCAGTGAGGCTAGGGGGGGGAACGAGCAGTACTTC.

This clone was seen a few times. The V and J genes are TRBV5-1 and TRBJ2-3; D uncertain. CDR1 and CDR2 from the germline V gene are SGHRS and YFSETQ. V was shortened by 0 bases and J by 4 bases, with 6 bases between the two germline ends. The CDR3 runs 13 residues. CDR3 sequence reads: CASSLDLPDTQYF. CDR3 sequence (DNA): TGCGCCAGCAGCTTGGATTTGCCAGATACGCAGTATTTT.

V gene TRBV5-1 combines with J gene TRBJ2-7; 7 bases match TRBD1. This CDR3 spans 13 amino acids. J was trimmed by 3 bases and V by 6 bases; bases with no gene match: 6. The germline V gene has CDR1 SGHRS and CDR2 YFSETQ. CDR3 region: CASKGAGNYEQYF. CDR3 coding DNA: TGCGCCAGCAAGGGGGCGGGTAACTACGAGCAGTACTTC.

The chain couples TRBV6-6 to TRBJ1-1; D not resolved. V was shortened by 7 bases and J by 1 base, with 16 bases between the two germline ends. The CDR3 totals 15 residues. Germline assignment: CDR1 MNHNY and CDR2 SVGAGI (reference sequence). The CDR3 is CASTVTQVSNTEAFF. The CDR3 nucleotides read TGTGCCAGCACCGTAACCCAGGTGTCGAACACTGAAGCTTTCTTT.

The CDR3 DNA follows: TGTGCCAGCAGTCTGACTGGAAGCTCCTACGAGCAGTACTTC. Amino acids: CASSLTGSSYEQYF. The chain uses TRBV14 and TRBJ2-7; D not resolved. Between the trimmed V and J ends, which lost 6 bases and 0 bases, there was a span of 12 bases. CDR1 is SGHDN, CDR2 FVKESK, per germline. The CDR3 consists of 14 residues. The whole variable domain, filled in from reference TRBV14 and TRBJ2-7, reads EAGVTQFPSHSVIEKGQTVTLRCDPISGHDNLYWYRRVMGKEIKFLLHFVKESKQDESGMPNNRFLAERTGGTYSTLKVQPAELEDSGVYFCASSLTGSSYEQYFGPGTRLTVT.